Listed below are T cell receptor beta chains from one sample, sequenced in a study of blood T cell repertoires in COVID-19. The method was immunoSEQ multiplex PCR; TCRdb's version includes in-frame clones alone and lacks a portion of them. This repertoire shows roughly 180,000 clones, approximately 82% found once; its top ten account for about 4.4%. The sample was PBMCs or T cells enriched from blood (not recorded which). Receptor source: a woman aged 50 to 60 who had recovered from COVID-19. Both conserved end residues are part of each CDR3. Fields, in order: clone size, V gene, D gene, J gene, CDR3 protein, CDR3 DNA. The D gene is left open where the match is weak. Only part of the rows carry a size: once, few, many, or a class if the clone is expanded.

.	TRBV28	.	TRBJ1-3	CASRGDKGSGNTIYF	TGTGCCAGCAGGGGGGACAAGGGCTCTGGAAACACCATATATTTT
.	TRBV27	TRBD1	TRBJ1-1	CASSPRTGGVRWAFF	TGTGCCAGCAGTCCAAGGACAGGGGGCGTTCGATGGGCTTTCTTT
few	TRBV29-1	TRBD1	TRBJ2-2	CSADRGANTGELFF	TGCAGCGCGGACAGGGGCGCGAACACCGGGGAGCTGTTTTTT
.	TRBV5-4	TRBD1	TRBJ1-2	CASSSGTGEYYGYTF	TGTGCCAGCAGCTCAGGGACAGGGGAGTACTATGGCTACACCTTC
.	TRBV5-6	.	TRBJ1-1	CASSPRRGYTFF	TGTGCCAGCAGCCCTCGAAGGGGGTATACTTTCTTT
.	TRBV28	TRBD1	TRBJ1-4	CASSRQGLGEKLFF	TGTGCCAGCAGCCGACAGGGACTCGGTGAAAAACTGTTTTTT
.	TRBV29-1	.	TRBJ1-2	CSVAGGGSLNYGYTF	TGCAGCGTGGCCGGGGGGGGCAGCTTAAACTATGGCTACACCTTC
.	TRBV7-3	TRBD2	TRBJ2-3	CASSLYRTSGNTDTQYF	TGTGCCAGCAGCTTGTACAGGACTAGTGGGAACACAGATACGCAGTATTTT
.	TRBV11-2	TRBD1	TRBJ2-4	CASSLGTGNIQYF	TGTGCCAGCAGCTTGGGGACAGGGAACATTCAGTACTTC
.	TRBV6-1	TRBD1	TRBJ1-4	CASSDAGTGEKLFF	TGTGCCAGCAGTGATGCCGGGACAGGCGAAAAACTGTTTTTT
.	TRBV7-2	.	TRBJ1-1	CASSYRGGNTEAFF	TGTGCCAGCAGCTACAGAGGAGGGAACACTGAAGCTTTCTTT
.	TRBV6-5	.	TRBJ2-6	CASSYTGSGANVLTF	TGTGCCAGCAGTTACACAGGCTCTGGGGCCAACGTCCTGACTTTC
.	TRBV6-1	.	TRBJ1-5	CASSDPSSGGENQPQHF	TGTGCCAGCAGTGACCCCTCATCTGGGGGGGAAAATCAGCCCCAGCATTTT
.	TRBV3-1/TRBV3-2	TRBD2	TRBJ2-3	CASSRTSGGADTQYF	TGTGCCAGCAGCCGGACTAGCGGGGGGGCTGATACGCAGTATTTT
.	TRBV4-2	TRBD2	TRBJ2-3	CASSQDPGGGVTDTQYF	TGTGCCAGCAGCCAAGATCCGGGAGGGGGGGTCACAGATACGCAGTATTTT